This T cell receptor beta chain was identified in a study of synovial regulatory T cells in juvenile arthritis. Study observations and caveats: Synovial Tregs shared more CDR3 sequences with iaTregs than other blood Tregs. iaTreg TCR repertoires were largely private across patients and partially overlapped synovial Teff and blood CPL. Compared with other blood Treg cells, inflammation-associated Treg cells had reduced TCR diversity.

Generated by immunoSEQ multiplex PCR, the TCRdb table keeps only in-frame clones and is missing some. The repertoire shows under 10,000 clones; the top ten hold roughly 0.33%. The CDR3 is 15 residues long. No DNA was logged. Germline V gene sequence: CDR1 SNHLY, CDR2 FYNNEI. Roughly eleven-patient cohort: roughly 11 active juvenile idiopathic arthritis patients, 3 polyarticular, 8 oligoarticular. About this clone itself: What it binds is unknown.

The clonotype originates from a donor younger than 35 with juvenile idiopathic arthritis. J is TRBJ1-1 and V is TRBV2; TCRdb's D call of TRBD1 is untestable without DNA. The specimen was Treg cells from blood. Subset here: remaining (HLA-DR-negative) circulating blood Treg cells. This CDR3 reads CASSRTGEMNTEAFF. Using reference TRBV2 and TRBJ1-1 for the parts outside the CDR3, the full variable domain is EPEVTQTPSHQVTQMGQEVILRCVPISNHLYFYWYRQILGQKVEFLVSFYNNEISEKSEIFDDQFSVERPDGSNFTLKIRSTKLEDSAMYFCASSRTGEMNTEAFFGQGTRLTVV.